Sequencing of this T cell receptor beta chain was carried out in a study of T cells in Graves' hyperthyroidism and ophthalmopathy. Study details: Peripheral blood was taken when the disease was first diagnosed, before any treatment began.

The CDR3 contains 12 residues. V was cut by 3 bases and J by 3 bases, with 6 bases left in between. The germline V gene has CDR1 SEHNR and CDR2 FQNEAQ (reference sequence). Disease lasting under 3 months, a NOSPECS grade of at least 4, and a Clinical Activity Score of at least 3 were features of the ophthalmopathy patients. The investigators amplified TCR beta CDR3 regions from RNA transcripts. Primed by the HTBI set, a first-round RT-PCR was run on the TCR CDR3. Using its own MiXCR run on the multiplex PCR reads, TCRdb lists one record per CDR3 protein. The sample has about 610,000 distinct CDR3 sequences; about a sixth are singletons.

This receptor was taken from a woman aged 40 to 55 with Graves' ophthalmopathy. V gene TRBV7-9 combines with J gene TRBJ2-7; D is unclear. The material sequenced was blood. DNA for the CDR3: TGTGCCAGCAGCTTCGAACACTACGAGCAGTACTTC. Protein product: CASSFEHYEQYF. The variable domain in full, with the rest retrieved from reference TRBV7-9 and TRBJ2-7, is DTGVSQNPRHKITKRGQNVTFRCDPISEHNRLYWYRQTLGQGPEFLTYFQNEAQLEKSRLLSDRFSAERPKGSFSTLEIQRTEQGDSAMYLCASSFEHYEQYFGPGTRLTVT.